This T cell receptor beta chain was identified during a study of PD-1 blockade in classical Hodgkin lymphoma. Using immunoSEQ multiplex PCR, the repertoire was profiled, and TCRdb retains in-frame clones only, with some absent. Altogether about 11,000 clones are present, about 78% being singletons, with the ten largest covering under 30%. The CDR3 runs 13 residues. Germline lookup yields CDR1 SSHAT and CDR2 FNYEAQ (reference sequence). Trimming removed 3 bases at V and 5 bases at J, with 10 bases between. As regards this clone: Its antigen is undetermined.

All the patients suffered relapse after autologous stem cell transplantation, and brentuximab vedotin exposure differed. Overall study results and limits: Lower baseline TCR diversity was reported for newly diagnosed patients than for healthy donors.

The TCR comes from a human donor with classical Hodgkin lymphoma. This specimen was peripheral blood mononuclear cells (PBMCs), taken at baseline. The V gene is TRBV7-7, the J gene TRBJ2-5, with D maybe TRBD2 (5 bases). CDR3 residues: CASSLGVGETQYF. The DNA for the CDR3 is TGTGCCAGCAGCTTGGGAGTTGGGGAGACCCAGTACTTC.